The subject of this entry is one TCR beta chain. This clonotype showed up many times. Its antigen remains unidentified. The record has no base qualities; no much larger clone is one base away. The data were taken from a study of T cells in Graves' hyperthyroidism and ophthalmopathy (dated by TCRdb to the late 2010s). About the study as a whole: Peripheral blood was collected at initial diagnosis, before any treatment. After sampling, hyperthyroidism patients received methimazole starting at 30 mg daily, and ophthalmopathy patients received high-dose intravenous methylprednisolone. The 100 discovery patients were randomly divided into training and test sets at a 7:3 ratio. TCR V-J signatures able to tell the groups apart were searched for in a discovery cohort of some 97 patients, of whom roughly 42 had Graves' ophthalmopathy and some 60 had stable Graves' hyperthyroidism. Thyroid tissue and blood T-cell repertoires from six or seven Graves' hyperthyroidism patients were also compared in the study. The paper describes TCR Vbeta CDR3 sequencing of about 140 peripheral blood samples, made up of 43 ophthalmopathy patients, 70 to 75 hyperthyroidism patients and 17 progressor patients. Whether ophthalmopathy could be predicted prospectively was tested in an independent validation cohort made up of 18 to 20 hyperthyroidism patients plus 17 patients who later progressed to ophthalmopathy.

Overall study outcomes, separate from this receptor: No statistical method was used to fix the sample size in advance, and group allocation was not hidden from the investigators. Most expanded thyroid clonotypes (frequency above 0.001) were also detected in blood, a finding suggesting that blood repertoires may reflect thyroid immune responses. In cross-validation, a model built on a 13 V-J signature told ophthalmopathy apart from stable hyperthyroidism with under 90% sensitivity and 81% to 82% specificity, and in testing the same model reached 80%/75%. In validation, the model predicted progression to ophthalmopathy a median of about 6.5 months before onset, with about 70% sensitivity and almost 75% specificity.

Stable Graves' hyperthyroidism was defined as the absence of progression to ophthalmopathy over 18 months of follow-up. Hyperthyroidism patients were newly diagnosed, with disease duration under 2 months, and aged 18 to 65 years. Any patient with an uncontrolled infection, another autoimmune disease, pregnancy or lactation was excluded. Clinical symptoms, serum thyroxine and TRAb, thyroid ultrasound, and orbital computed tomography formed the basis for the diagnoses. PBMCs were isolated from approximately 10 ml of fresh peripheral blood by Ficoll-Paque density gradient centrifugation. Total RNA was extracted using Trizol reagent, and RNA quality was assessed on an Agilent 2100 Bioanalyzer. The TCR beta CDR3 regions were amplified from the RNA transcripts. For the first round of RT-PCR on the TCR CDR3, the HTBI primer set was used together with the Qiagen OneStep RT-PCR kit. Libraries were constructed in a second round of multiplex PCR, after which size selection and purification were performed. Sequencing of the libraries was done on an Illumina HiSeq2000 using paired-end 100 bp reads. Processing in the source paper ran as follows. Raw data were processed with SOAPnuke, discarding reads with adapters, uncalled bases, mean Phred below 15, or no exact constant-primer or identifier match. COPE v1.2.5 was used to merge high-quality paired reads, and clonotypes were defined as unique nucleotide sequences. Clonotypes were aligned to IMGT TRBV, TRBD and TRBJ reference segments using MiTCR v1.1. Only V-J combinations with frequency above 0.0001, covering approximately 99% of repertoires, were analysed. The TCS score was defined as the ratio of F50 (clonal expansion) to E x V (chaos), calculated using BLOSUM62-based TCRdist between CDR3 peptides within each V-J. Welch's t-statistics and random forest reduced 450 to 600 V-J features to 10 to 15, which were used in a naive Bayes classifier (R e1071). Using fastp at Q25 and MiXCR, TCRdb reprocessed the public reads and kept productive beta chains. Rows with one shared CDR3 protein collapse into an entry with the most common genes and DNA. TCRdb's processing, not the authors' own work, is the source of the V and J calls. Recorded for this sample are some 560,000 distinct CDR3 sequences; roughly 15% of them occurred a single time. The ten top clones hold around 13% of the sample.

The CDR3 runs 17 amino acids, cysteine and phenylalanine included. CDR3 DNA only is kept here, 51 bases in frame from base 1. The germline V gene supplies CDR1 MNHNS and CDR2 SASEGT. V drops 5 bases and J drops 3 bases, leaving 20 bases in between. The sample taken for sequencing was blood. This TCR derives from a woman aged 40 to 50 with Graves' hyperthyroidism. Recombination connected TRBV6-1 to TRBJ2-1, and perhaps TRBD1 as D gene, on 5 matching bases. The DNA sequence follows: TGTGCCAGCAGTCTAACTGACAGCCGTAGGATCTACAATGAGCAGTTCTTC. The resulting protein is CASSLTDSRRIYNEQFF.